The 7 T cell receptor beta chains reported below all come from one sample, sequenced in a study of cytomegalovirus exposure and HLA in healthy donors. PCR amplification relied on 60 Vbeta primers (plus 13 Jbeta primers). Sequencing was performed with immunoSEQ multiplex PCR; in TCRdb, only in-frame clones are kept and a portion is missing. Here the sample spans some 140,000 clones, approximately 10% being singletons. Sequences were obtained from PBMCs. The receptors come from a middle-aged woman in good health and CMV-seropositive.

This clone was found a few times. The V and J genes are TRBV29-1 and TRBJ2-5; 9 nucleotides align to TRBD1. The germline V gene has CDR1 SQVTM and CDR2 ANQGSEA. The CDR3 consists of 13 residues. Trimming removed 3 bases from V and 4 bases from J; junction bases left unmatched: 3. This CDR3 is CSVEGTGRETQYF. The CDR3, as DNA: TGCAGCGTTGAGGGGACAGGGAGAGAGACCCAGTACTTC.

This clone was recorded a few times. The genes are TRBV7-3 and TRBJ2-1, with 8 bases fitting TRBD1. Per the germline V gene, CDR1 is SGHTA and CDR2 is FQGTGA. With V trimmed by 5 bases and J by 3 bases, 9 bases remained unmatched. The CDR3 sequence is 16 residues long. The CDR3 spells CASSLWAGQGYNEQFF. In DNA, the CDR3 is TGTGCCAGCAGCCTTTGGGCAGGACAGGGCTACAATGAGCAGTTCTTC.

V is TRBV19 and J is TRBJ2-7, with TRBD1 identical over 9 bases. Germline trimming cut 5 bases from V and 6 bases from J; bases unmatched to any gene: 8. Germline-derived CDR1 and CDR2 are LNHDA and SQIVND (reference sequence). The CDR3 is 14 amino acids. The CDR3 loop is CASSVTGGESEQYF. CDR3 DNA sequence: TGTGCCAGTAGTGTGACAGGGGGAGAAAGCGAGCAGTACTTC.

The CDR3 spells CASSPGTGFGGELFF. As DNA, the CDR3 is TGTGCCAGCAGTCCGGGGACAGGGTTTGGCGGGGAGCTGTTTTTT. The gene calls are TRBV27 and TRBJ2-2, with 9 bases that match TRBD1. Germline CDR1 MNHEY, CDR2 SMNVEV (reference sequence). V dropped 5 bases and J dropped 7; count of bases not matched to a gene: 8. The CDR3 is made up of 15 amino acids.

The chain joins TRBV19 to TRBJ1-1; the match to TRBD1 covers 8 bases. V lost 7 bases to trimming and J lost 4 bases; unmatched junction nucleotides: 8. The CDR3 length is 14 residues. Germline CDR1 and CDR2: LNHDA and SQIVND (reference sequence). DNA for the CDR3: TGTGCCAGTAACCCCAGGGGGCTAGTCACTGAAGCTTTCTTT. It codes for CASNPRGLVTEAFF. Full variable domain (missing parts from reference TRBV19 and TRBJ1-1): DGGITQSPKYLFRKEGQNVTLSCEQNLNHDAMYWYRQDPGQGLRLIYYSQIVNDFQKGDIAEGYSVSREKKESFPLTVTSAQKNPTAFYLCASNPRGLVTEAFFGQGTRLTVV.

The chain couples TRBV7-2 to TRBJ1-5; D perhaps matches TRBD1 (6 bases). This CDR3 comprises 15 residues. Trimming cost V 1 base and J 3 bases, with 10 bases left between them. Per germline, CDR1 SGHTA and CDR2 FQGNSA. CDR3 in amino acids: CASSLEGQFNQPQHF. The CDR3 nucleotides read TGTGCCAGCAGCTTAGAAGGACAGTTCAATCAGCCCCAGCATTTT.

The gene calls are TRBV11-2 and TRBJ2-5; 13 nucleotides line up with TRBD2. Germline lookup yields CDR1 SGHAT and CDR2 FQNNGV. This CDR3 region has 16 residues. The J segment lost 2 bases and the V segment lost 2 bases, leaving 2 bases of the junction unmatched. The DNA of the CDR3 is TGTGCCAGCAGCTTAAGACTAGCGGGGGGACAAGAGACCCAGTACTTC. Protein: CASSLRLAGGQETQYF.